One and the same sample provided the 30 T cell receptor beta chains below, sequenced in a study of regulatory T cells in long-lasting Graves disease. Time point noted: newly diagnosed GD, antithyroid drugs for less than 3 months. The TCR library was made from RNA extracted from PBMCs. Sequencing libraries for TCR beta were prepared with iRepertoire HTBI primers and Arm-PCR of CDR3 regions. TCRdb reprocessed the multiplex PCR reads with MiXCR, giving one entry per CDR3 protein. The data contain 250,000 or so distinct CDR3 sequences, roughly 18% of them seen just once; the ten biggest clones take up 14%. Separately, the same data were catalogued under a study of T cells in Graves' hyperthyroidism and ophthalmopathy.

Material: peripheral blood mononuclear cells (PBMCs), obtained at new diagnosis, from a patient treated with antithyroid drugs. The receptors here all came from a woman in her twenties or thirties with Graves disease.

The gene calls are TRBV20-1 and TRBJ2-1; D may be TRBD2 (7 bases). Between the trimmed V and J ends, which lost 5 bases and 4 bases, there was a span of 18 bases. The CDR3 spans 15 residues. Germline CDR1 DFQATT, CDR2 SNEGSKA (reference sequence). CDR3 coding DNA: TGCAGTGCTGGGGAAGGGGGGGCTACGTACAATGAGCAGTTCTTC. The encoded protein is CSAGEGGATYNEQFF.

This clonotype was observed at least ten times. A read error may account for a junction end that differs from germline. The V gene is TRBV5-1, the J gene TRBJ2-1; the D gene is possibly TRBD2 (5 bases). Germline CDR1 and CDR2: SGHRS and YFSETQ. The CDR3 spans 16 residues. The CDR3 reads CASSWGATRSYNEQFF. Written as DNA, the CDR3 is TGTGCCAGCAGCTGGGGAGCCACCCGCTCCTACAATGAGCAGTTCTTC.

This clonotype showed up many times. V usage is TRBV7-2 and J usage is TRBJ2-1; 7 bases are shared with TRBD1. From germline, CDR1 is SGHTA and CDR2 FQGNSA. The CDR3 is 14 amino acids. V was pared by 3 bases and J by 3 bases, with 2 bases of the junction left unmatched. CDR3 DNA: TGTGCCAGCAGCTTCCAGGGGGTCTACAATGAGCAGTTCTTC. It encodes CASSFQGVYNEQFF.

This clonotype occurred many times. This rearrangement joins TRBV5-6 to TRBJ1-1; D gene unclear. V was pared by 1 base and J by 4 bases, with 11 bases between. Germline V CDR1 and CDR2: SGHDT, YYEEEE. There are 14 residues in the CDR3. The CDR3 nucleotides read TGTGCCAGCAGCTTGTTTAGGAGGGTCACTGAAGCTTTCTTT. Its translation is CASSLFRRVTEAFF.

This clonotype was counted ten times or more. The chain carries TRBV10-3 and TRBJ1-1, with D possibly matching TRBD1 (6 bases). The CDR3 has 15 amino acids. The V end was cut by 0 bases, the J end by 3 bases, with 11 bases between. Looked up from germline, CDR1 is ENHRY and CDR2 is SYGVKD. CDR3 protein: CAISESQGSYTEAFF. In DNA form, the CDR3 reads TGTGCCATCAGTGAGTCTCAGGGGTCGTACACTGAAGCTTTCTTT.

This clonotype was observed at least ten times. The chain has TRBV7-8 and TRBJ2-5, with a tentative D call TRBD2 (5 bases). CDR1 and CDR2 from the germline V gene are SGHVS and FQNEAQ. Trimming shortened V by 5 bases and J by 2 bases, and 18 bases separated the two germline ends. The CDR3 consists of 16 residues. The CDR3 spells CASSPHPLLVQETQYF. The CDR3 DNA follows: TGTGCCAGCAGCCCCCACCCGTTACTAGTACAAGAGACCCAGTACTTC. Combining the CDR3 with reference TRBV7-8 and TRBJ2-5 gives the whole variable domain GAGVSQSPRYKVAKRGQDVALRCDPISGHVSLFWYQQALGQGPEFLTYFQNEAQLDKSGLPSDRFFAERPEGSVSTLKIQRTQQEDSAVYLCASSPHPLLVQETQYFGPGTRLLVL.

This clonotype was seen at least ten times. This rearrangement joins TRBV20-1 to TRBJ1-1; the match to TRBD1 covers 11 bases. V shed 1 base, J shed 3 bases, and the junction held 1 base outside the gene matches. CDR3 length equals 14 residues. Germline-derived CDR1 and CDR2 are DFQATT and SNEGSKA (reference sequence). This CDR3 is CSARGGQGDTEAFF. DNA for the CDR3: TGCAGTGCTAGAGGGGGACAGGGGGACACTGAAGCTTTCTTT.

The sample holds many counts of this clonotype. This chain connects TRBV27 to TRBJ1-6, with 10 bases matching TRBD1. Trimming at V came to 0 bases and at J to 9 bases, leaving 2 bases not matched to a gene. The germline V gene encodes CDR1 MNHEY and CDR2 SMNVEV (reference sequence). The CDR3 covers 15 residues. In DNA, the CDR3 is TGTGCCAGCAGTTTATCGCGGGACAGGGGTTCACCCCTCCACTTT. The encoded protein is CASSLSRDRGSPLHF.

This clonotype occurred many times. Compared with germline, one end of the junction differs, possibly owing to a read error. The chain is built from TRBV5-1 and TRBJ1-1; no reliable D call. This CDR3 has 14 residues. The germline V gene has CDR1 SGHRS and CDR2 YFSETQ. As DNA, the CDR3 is TGTGCCAGCAGCTACCGCCGGACGAACACTGAAGCTTTCTTT. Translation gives CASSYRRTNTEAFF. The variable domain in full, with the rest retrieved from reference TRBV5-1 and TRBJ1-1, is KAGVTQTPRYLIKTRGQQVTLSCSPISGHRSVSWYQQTPGQGLQFLFEYFSETQRNKGNFPGRFSGRQFSNSRSEMNVSTLELGDSALYLCASSYRRTNTEAFFGQGTRLTVV.

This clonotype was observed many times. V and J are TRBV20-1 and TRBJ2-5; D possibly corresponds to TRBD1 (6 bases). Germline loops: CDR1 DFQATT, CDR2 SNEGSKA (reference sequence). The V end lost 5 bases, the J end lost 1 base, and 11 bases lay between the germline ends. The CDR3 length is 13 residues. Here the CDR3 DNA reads TGCAGTGCTCTCACAGGGACCCAAGAGACCCAGTACTTC. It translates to CSALTGTQETQYF.

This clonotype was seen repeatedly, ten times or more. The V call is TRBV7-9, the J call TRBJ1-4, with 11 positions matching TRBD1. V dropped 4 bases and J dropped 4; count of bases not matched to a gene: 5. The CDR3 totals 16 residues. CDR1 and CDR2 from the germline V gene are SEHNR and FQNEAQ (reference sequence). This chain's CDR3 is CASSWTGGADNEKLFF. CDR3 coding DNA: TGTGCCAGCAGCTGGACAGGGGGCGCGGATAATGAAAAACTGTTTTTT.

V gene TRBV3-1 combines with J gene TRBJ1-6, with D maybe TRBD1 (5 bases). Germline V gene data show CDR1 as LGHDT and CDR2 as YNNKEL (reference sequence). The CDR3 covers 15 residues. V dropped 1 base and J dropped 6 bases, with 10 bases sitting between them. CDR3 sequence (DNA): TGTGCCAGCAGCCAAGTAGGGGTGGGTAATTCACCCCTCCACTTT. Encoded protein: CASSQVGVGNSPLHF.

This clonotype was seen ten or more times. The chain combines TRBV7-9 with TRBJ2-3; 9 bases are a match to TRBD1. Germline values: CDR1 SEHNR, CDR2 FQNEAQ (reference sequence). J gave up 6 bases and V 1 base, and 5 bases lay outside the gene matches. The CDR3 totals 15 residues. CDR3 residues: CASSLVGGTGDTQYF. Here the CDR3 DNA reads TGTGCCAGCAGCTTAGTGGGCGGGACAGGGGATACGCAGTATTTT.

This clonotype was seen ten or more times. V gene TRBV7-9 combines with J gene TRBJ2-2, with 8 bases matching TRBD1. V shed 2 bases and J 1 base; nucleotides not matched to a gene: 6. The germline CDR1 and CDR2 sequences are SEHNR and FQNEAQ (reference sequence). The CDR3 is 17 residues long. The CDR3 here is CASSLPRTGRNTGELFF. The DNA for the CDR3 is TGTGCCAGCAGCTTACCCCGGACAGGGAGGAACACCGGGGAGCTGTTTTTT.

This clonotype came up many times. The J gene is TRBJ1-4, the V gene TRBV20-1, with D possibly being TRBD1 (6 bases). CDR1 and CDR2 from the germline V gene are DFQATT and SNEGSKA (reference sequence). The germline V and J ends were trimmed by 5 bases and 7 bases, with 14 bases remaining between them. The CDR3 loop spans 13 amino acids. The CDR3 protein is CSAQTGGPEKLFF. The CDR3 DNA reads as TGCAGTGCTCAGACGGGGGGCCCTGAAAAACTGTTTTTT.

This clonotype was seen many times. This chain's CDR3 is CATSIIHWGLAGNTGELFF. For the CDR3, the DNA is TGTGCCACCAGCATAATCCATTGGGGACTAGCGGGGAACACCGGGGAGCTGTTTTTT. The rearrangement uses TRBV15 and TRBJ2-2; 12 bases align to TRBD2. The V and J ends lost 4 bases and 1 base, in that order; junction bases with no gene match: 10. CDR3 length equals 19 residues. Germline-derived CDR1 and CDR2 are LNHNV and YYDKDF (reference sequence).

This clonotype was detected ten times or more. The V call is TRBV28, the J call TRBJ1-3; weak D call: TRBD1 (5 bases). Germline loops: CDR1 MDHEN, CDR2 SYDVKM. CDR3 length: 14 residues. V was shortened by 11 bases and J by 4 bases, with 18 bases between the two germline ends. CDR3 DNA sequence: TGTGCCTCGGCGCTTTGGGGGTCCGGAAACACCATATATTTT. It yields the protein CASALWGSGNTIYF.

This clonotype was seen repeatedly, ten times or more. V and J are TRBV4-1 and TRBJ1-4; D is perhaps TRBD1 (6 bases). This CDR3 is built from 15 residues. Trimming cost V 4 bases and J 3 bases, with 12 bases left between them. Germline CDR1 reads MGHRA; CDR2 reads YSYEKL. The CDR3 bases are TGCGCCAGCAGCCTGACGACAGGCCCTAATGAAAAACTGTTTTTT. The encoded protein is CASSLTTGPNEKLFF.

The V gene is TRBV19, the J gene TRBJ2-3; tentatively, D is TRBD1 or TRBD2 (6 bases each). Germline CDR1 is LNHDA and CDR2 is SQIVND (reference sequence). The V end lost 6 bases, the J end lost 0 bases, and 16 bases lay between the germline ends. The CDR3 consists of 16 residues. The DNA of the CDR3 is TGTGCCAGTAGGCCCCGTACAGGGACTAGCACAGATACGCAGTATTTT. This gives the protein CASRPRTGTSTDTQYF.

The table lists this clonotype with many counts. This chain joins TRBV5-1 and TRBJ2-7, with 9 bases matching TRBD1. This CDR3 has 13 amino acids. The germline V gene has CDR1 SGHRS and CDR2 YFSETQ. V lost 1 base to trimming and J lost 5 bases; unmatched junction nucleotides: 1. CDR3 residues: CASSLRTGDEQYF. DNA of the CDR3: TGCGCCAGCAGCTTGCGGACAGGGGACGAGCAGTACTTC.

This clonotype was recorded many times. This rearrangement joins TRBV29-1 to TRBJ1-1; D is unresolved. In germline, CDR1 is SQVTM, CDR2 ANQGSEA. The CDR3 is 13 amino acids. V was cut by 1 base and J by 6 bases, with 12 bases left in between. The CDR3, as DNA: TGCAGCGTTGAAGCCGAGGCCGGCTCTGAAGCTTTCTTT. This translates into CSVEAEAGSEAFF.

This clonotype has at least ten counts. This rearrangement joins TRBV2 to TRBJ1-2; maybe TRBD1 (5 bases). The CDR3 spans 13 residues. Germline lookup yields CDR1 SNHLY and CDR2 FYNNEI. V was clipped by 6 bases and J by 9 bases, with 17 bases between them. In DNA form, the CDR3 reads TGTGCCAGCAGAGAGAGCCTAGGGGTGCGCTACACCTTC. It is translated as CASRESLGVRYTF.

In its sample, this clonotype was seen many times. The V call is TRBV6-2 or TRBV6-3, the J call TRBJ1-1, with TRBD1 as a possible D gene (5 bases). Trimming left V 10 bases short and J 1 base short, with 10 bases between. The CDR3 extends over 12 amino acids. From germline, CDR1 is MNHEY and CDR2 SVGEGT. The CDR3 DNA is TGTGCCACCTCCCAGGGGAACACTGAAGCTTTCTTT. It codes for CATSQGNTEAFF.

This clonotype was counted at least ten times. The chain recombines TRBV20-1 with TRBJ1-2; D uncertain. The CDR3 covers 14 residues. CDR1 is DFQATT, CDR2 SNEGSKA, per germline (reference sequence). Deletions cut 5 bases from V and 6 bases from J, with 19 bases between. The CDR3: CSAFPDFKTDGYTF. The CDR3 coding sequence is TGCAGTGCTTTCCCGGACTTTAAAACGGATGGCTACACCTTC.

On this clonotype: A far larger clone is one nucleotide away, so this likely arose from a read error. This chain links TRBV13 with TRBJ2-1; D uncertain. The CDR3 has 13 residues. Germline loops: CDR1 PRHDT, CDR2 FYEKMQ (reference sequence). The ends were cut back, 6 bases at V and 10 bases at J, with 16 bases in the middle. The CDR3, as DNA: TGTGCCAGCAGTTTTTCTATATCCTACGAGCAGTTCTTC. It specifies CASSFSISYEQFF.

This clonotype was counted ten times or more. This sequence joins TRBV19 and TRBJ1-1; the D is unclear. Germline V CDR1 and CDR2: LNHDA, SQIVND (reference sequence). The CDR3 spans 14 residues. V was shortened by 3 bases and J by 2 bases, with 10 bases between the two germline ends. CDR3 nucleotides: TGTGCCAGTAGTATCCAAGGCGGCAACACTGAAGCTTTCTTT. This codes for CASSIQGGNTEAFF.

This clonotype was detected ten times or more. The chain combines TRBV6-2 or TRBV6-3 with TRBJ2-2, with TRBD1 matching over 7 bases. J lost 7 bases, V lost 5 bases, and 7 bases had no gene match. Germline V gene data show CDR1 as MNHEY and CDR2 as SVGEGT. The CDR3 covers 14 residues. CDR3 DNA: TGTGCCAGCAGTGAAGCAGGGGGTGGCGGGGAGCTGTTTTTT. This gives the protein CASSEAGGGGELFF.

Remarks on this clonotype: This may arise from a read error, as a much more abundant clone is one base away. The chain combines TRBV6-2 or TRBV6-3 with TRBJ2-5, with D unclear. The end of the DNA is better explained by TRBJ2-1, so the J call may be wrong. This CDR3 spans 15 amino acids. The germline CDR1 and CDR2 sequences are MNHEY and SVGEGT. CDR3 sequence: CASSARRHVEETQFF. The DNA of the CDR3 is TGTGCCAGCAGTGCGAGGCGACACGTGGAAGAGACCCAGTTCTTC.

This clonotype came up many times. The CDR3 coding sequence is TGTGCCAGCAGCCTTTTTGAGCGGGGGGACCAAGAGACCCAGTACTTC. Translating it yields CASSLFERGDQETQYF. The genes are TRBV4-2 and TRBJ2-5, with TRBD2 matching 9 bases. V was clipped by 4 bases and J by 0 bases; unmatched bases: 6. The CDR3 is 16 amino acids. Germline assignment: CDR1 LGHNA and CDR2 YNFKEQ.

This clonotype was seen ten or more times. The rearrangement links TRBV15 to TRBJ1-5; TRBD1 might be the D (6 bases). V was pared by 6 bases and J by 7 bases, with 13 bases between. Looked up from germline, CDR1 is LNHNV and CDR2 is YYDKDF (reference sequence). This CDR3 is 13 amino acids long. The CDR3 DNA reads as TGTGCCACCAGGATAGACGGGGGCCAGCCCCAGCATTTT. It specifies CATRIDGGQPQHF.